Following are 20 T cell receptor beta chains from one sample sequenced in a study of shared clonotypes between healthy human individuals. Repertoires were generated with immunoSEQ multiplex PCR, while TCRdb's copy carries only in-frame clones and drops some. The sample yields over 1.4 million clones, approximately 97% seen once. Sequenced sample: naive CD4+ T cells sorted from blood. Regarding subset: CD45RA+ positively selected. Receptor source: a man aged 25-40 years in good health.

The rearrangement joins TRBV7-9 to TRBJ2-7; 11 nucleotides match TRBD2. Germline V gene sequence: CDR1 SEHNR, CDR2 FQNEAQ (reference sequence). This CDR3 spans 15 amino acids. V shed 5 bases and J 7 bases; nucleotides not matched to a gene: 10. The CDR3 bases are TGTGCCAGCAGCCGTTTAGCGGGAGGGCCTGGGGAGCAGTACTTC. Protein sequence: CASSRLAGGPGEQYF.

This rearrangement joins TRBV19 to TRBJ1-2; 7 bases are a match to TRBD1. Germline CDR1 LNHDA, CDR2 SQIVND (reference sequence). J gave up 4 bases and V 3 bases, and 5 bases lay outside the gene matches. This CDR3 is built from 14 residues. For the CDR3, the DNA is TGTGCCAGTAGTATCTGGGGACAGCCCTATGGCTACACCTTC. Encoded protein: CASSIWGQPYGYTF.

This chain uses TRBV5-1 with TRBJ2-3; D possibly corresponds to TRBD1 (6 bases). Between the trimmed V and J ends, which lost 2 bases and 2 bases, there was a span of 12 bases. Per germline, CDR1 SGHRS and CDR2 YFSETQ. The CDR3 is 15 residues long. Written as DNA, the CDR3 is TGCGCCAGCAGCTTATTACAGGGACCCACAGATACGCAGTATTTT. The encoded protein is CASSLLQGPTDTQYF.

This chain links TRBV5-1 with TRBJ2-4, with no clear D. Germline V gives CDR1 SGHRS, CDR2 YFSETQ. This CDR3 comprises 16 residues. V was clipped by 1 base and J by 7 bases, with 18 bases between them. The CDR3 here is CASSLKPPAIGNIQYF. The CDR3 coding sequence is TGCGCCAGCAGCTTGAAGCCACCGGCAATCGGGAACATTCAGTACTTC. The complete variable domain, with remaining parts taken from reference TRBV5-1 and TRBJ2-4, reads KAGVTQTPRYLIKTRGQQVTLSCSPISGHRSVSWYQQTPGQGLQFLFEYFSETQRNKGNFPGRFSGRQFSNSRSEMNVSTLELGDSALYLCASSLKPPAIGNIQYFGAGTRLSVL.

The chain combines TRBV9 with TRBJ2-2, with 10 bases aligning to TRBD1. Trimming removed 4 bases from V and 8 bases from J; junction bases left unmatched: 5. Germline V lookup: CDR1 SGDLS, CDR2 YYNGEE. This CDR3 has 14 residues. The CDR3 DNA follows: TGTGCCAGCAGCCCGACAGGGGGCGCGGGGGAGCTGTTTTTT. It yields the protein CASSPTGGAGELFF.

Comment on this clone: Other DNA sequences within the sample encode an identical CDR3. V and J are TRBV5-1 and TRBJ2-1; D tentatively reads TRBD1 or TRBD2 (5 bases each). V was shortened by 0 bases and J by 7 bases, with 11 bases between the two germline ends. The germline gives CDR1 SGHRS, CDR2 YFSETQ. The CDR3 is made up of 14 amino acids. This CDR3 is CASSLASPGNEQFF. CDR3 in DNA: TGCGCCAGCAGCTTGGCTAGCCCAGGGAATGAGCAGTTCTTC.

The chain recombines TRBV5-4 with TRBJ1-1, with D perhaps TRBD1 (6 bases). The germline V gene encodes CDR1 SGHNT and CDR2 YYREEE (reference sequence). CDR3 length: 16 amino acids. V lost 0 bases, J lost 5 bases, and 17 bases lay in between. The chain's CDR3 is CASSLAAGGAWTEAFF. The CDR3 DNA reads TGTGCCAGCAGCTTGGCGGCGGGGGGGGCATGGACTGAAGCTTTCTTT. Together with reference TRBV5-4 and TRBJ1-1, the CDR3 gives the full variable domain: ETGVTQSPTHLIKTRGQQVTLRCSSQSGHNTVSWYQQALGQGPQFIFQYYREEENGRGNFPPRFSGLQFPNYSSELNVNALELDDSALYLCASSLAAGGAWTEAFFGQGTRLTVV.

The rearrangement uses TRBV5-1 and TRBJ2-7, with D perhaps TRBD1 or TRBD2 (5 bases each). Trimming took off 4 bases at V and 5 bases at J, with 19 bases between the two ends. Germline V lookup: CDR1 SGHRS, CDR2 YFSETQ. This CDR3 is built from 15 residues. The CDR3 coding sequence is TGCGCCAGCAGCCCACACCCCGGGACGAGCGACGAGCAGTACTTC. This translates into CASSPHPGTSDEQYF.

The V call is TRBV30, the J call TRBJ1-2, with D possibly matching TRBD1 (5 bases). CDR1 is GTSNPN and CDR2 is SVGIG in the germline V gene (reference sequence). This CDR3 spans 13 amino acids. V gave up 2 bases and J gave up 8 bases, with 15 bases separating them. In DNA, the CDR3 is TGTGCCTGGAGTACAGGAGCGCCTAGAGGCTACACCTTC. This codes for CAWSTGAPRGYTF. Drawing the rest from reference TRBV30 and TRBJ1-2, the complete variable domain is SQTIHQWPATLVQPVGSPLSLECTVEGTSNPNLYWYRQAAGRGLQLLFYSVGIGQISSEVPQNLSASRPQDRQFILSSKKLLLSDSGFYLCAWSTGAPRGYTFGSGTRLTVV.

The rearrangement uses TRBV7-2 and TRBJ2-5, with TRBD1 identical over 10 bases. The CDR3 extends over 17 amino acids. The J segment lost 2 bases and the V segment lost 6 bases, leaving 12 bases of the junction unmatched. Germline V CDR1 and CDR2: SGHTA, FQGNSA. In nucleotides, the CDR3 is TGTGCCAGCAGGAGTCCCCCGGGACAGGGGTTTCAAGAGACCCAGTACTTC. The encoded protein is CASRSPPGQGFQETQYF.

The rearrangement joins TRBV2 to TRBJ2-1; 13 bases are shared with TRBD2. Per the germline V gene, CDR1 is SNHLY and CDR2 is FYNNEI. V gave up 6 bases and J gave up 1 base; unmatched junction bases: 6. The CDR3 totals 17 residues. CDR3 DNA: TGTGCCAGCAGACTAGCGGGAGGGCTGAATTCCTACAATGAGCAGTTCTTC. Protein: CASRLAGGLNSYNEQFF.

A single count supports this clone. The V call is TRBV18, the J call TRBJ2-2, with D perhaps matching TRBD2 (6 bases). Per germline, CDR1 KGHSH and CDR2 LQKENI. The CDR3 covers 15 residues. V dropped 4 bases and J dropped 2 bases, with 11 bases sitting between them. CDR3 coding DNA: TGTGCCAGCTCACGCGGGGACGGAAACACCGGGGAGCTGTTTTTT. It yields the protein CASSRGDGNTGELFF.

This chain uses TRBV7-9 with TRBJ1-3; D is ambiguous. Germline V gene sequence: CDR1 SEHNR, CDR2 FQNEAQ (reference sequence). The CDR3 is made up of 17 amino acids. The V and J ends lost 3 bases and 2 bases respectively, with 17 bases between them. The CDR3 here is CASSFRVTPGAGNTIYF. For the CDR3, the DNA is TGTGCCAGCAGCTTTAGGGTGACCCCTGGTGCTGGAAACACCATATATTTT. The variable domain in full, with the rest retrieved from reference TRBV7-9 and TRBJ1-3, is DTGVSQNPRHKITKRGQNVTFRCDPISEHNRLYWYRQTLGQGPEFLTYFQNEAQLEKSRLLSDRFSAERPKGSFSTLEIQRTEQGDSAMYLCASSFRVTPGAGNTIYFGEGSWLTVV.

The chain links TRBV10-3 to TRBJ2-1; D perhaps matches TRBD1 (6 bases). CDR3 length: 16 residues. The germline CDR1 and CDR2 sequences are ENHRY and SYGVKD. Trimming removed 3 bases from V and 0 bases from J, with 12 bases in between. CDR3 sequence: CAISDSGQHSYNEQFF. CDR3 nucleotide sequence: TGTGCCATCAGTGACTCGGGACAACACTCCTACAATGAGCAGTTCTTC.

The rearrangement uses TRBV11-3 and TRBJ2-2; D is unclear. The length of the CDR3 is 14 residues. Germline V lookup: CDR1 SGHNT, CDR2 YENEEA. V was cut by 0 bases and J by 6 bases, with 8 bases left in between. CDR3: CASSLEVSAGELFF. Written as DNA, the CDR3 is TGTGCCAGCAGCTTAGAAGTCTCAGCCGGGGAGCTGTTTTTT.

The count of this clone is one. The CDR3 loop reads CASSSKGRTLSWDEQFF. For the CDR3, the DNA is TGTGCCAGCAGCTCTAAGGGACGGACACTCTCTTGGGATGAGCAGTTCTTC. V usage is TRBV7-3 and J usage is TRBJ2-1; D may be TRBD1 or TRBD2 (5 bases each). The V and J ends lost 4 bases and 8 bases respectively, with 24 bases between them. This CDR3 spans 17 amino acids. Germline V gene data show CDR1 as SGHTA and CDR2 as FQGTGA.

This sequence joins TRBV18 and TRBJ1-1; D is unresolved. Germline V gene data show CDR1 as KGHSH and CDR2 as LQKENI. V was trimmed by 1 base and J by 6 bases, leaving 9 bases between them. The CDR3 has 13 amino acids. CDR3: CASSPQGLAEAFF. Written as DNA, the CDR3 is TGTGCCAGCTCACCACAAGGTTTGGCTGAAGCTTTCTTT.

This clone occurred once. V usage is TRBV21-1 and J usage is TRBJ2-7; the D call TRBD1 from the table was never checked on the DNA. TRBV21-1 is noted as a pseudogene. This CDR3 has 15 amino acids. The CDR3 loop reads CASTDPGGGDYEQYF. The CDR3 DNA is TGTGCCAGCACCGACCCAGGGGGCGGTGATTACGAGCAGTACTTC.

The chain links TRBV30 to TRBJ1-1; 8 bases match TRBD1. CDR3 size: 13 residues. Germline values: CDR1 GTSNPN, CDR2 SVGIG (reference sequence). Trimming cost V 1 base and J 8 bases; bases outside gene matches: 6. Written as DNA, the CDR3 is TGTGCCTGGAGTGCTACAGGGGGGCCCGAAGCTTTCTTT. The encoded protein is CAWSATGGPEAFF.

V is TRBV10-2 and J is TRBJ2-7; D ambiguous. Trimming took off 2 bases at V and 9 bases at J, with 8 bases between the two ends. CDR1 WSHSY and CDR2 SAAADI come from the germline V gene. The CDR3 is made up of 11 amino acids. The CDR3 DNA sequence: TGCGCCAGCAGTGAGGCGGAAACGCAGTACTTC. It encodes CASSEAETQYF.